The 13 T cell receptor beta chains presented below share a single source sample, sequenced in a study of OX40 agonist ivuxolimab in advanced cancers. Repertoires were generated with immunoSEQ multiplex PCR, while TCRdb's copy carries only in-frame clones and drops some. The top ten hold around 0.21% of the sample, which has 85,000 to 90,000 clones, approximately 85% seen once. The sequencing here drew on CD4+ or CD8+ T cells sorted from blood, taken in a trial of the OX40 agonist ivuxolimab. The receptors were gathered from an adult with an advanced solid tumor such as melanoma, head and neck, liver or kidney cancer.

The chain recombines TRBV5-1 with TRBJ2-6; 7 bases are shared with TRBD1. V gave up 5 bases and J gave up 0 bases; unmatched junction bases: 5. Per the germline V gene, CDR1 is SGHRS and CDR2 is YFSETQ. The CDR3 length is 16 residues. The CDR3 protein is CASRGQPDSGANVLTF. CDR3 DNA sequence: TGCGCCAGCAGGGGACAGCCGGACTCTGGGGCCAACGTCCTGACTTTC. Full variable domain (outside the CDR3, taken from reference TRBV5-1 and TRBJ2-6): KAGVTQTPRYLIKTRGQQVTLSCSPISGHRSVSWYQQTPGQGLQFLFEYFSETQRNKGNFPGRFSGRQFSNSRSEMNVSTLELGDSALYLCASRGQPDSGANVLTFGAGSRLTVL.

With respect to this clone: Different DNA sequences within this sample yield the same CDR3. This chain links TRBV5-8 with TRBJ2-4, with D uncertain. This CDR3 has 11 residues. V dropped 4 bases and J dropped 7 bases, with 6 bases sitting between them. The germline CDR1 and CDR2 sequences are SGHTS and YDEGEE. The CDR3 spells CASSNLNIQYF. CDR3 nucleotide sequence: TGTGCCAGCAGCAATCTGAACATTCAGTACTTC.

The V gene is TRBV6-5, the J gene TRBJ1-3; weak D call: TRBD1 (6 bases). This CDR3 comprises 14 residues. Trimming took off 4 bases at V and 4 bases at J, with 11 bases between the two ends. The germline gives CDR1 MNHEY, CDR2 SVGAGI. This CDR3 reads CASSLDSAGNTIYF. As DNA, the CDR3 is TGTGCCAGCAGTTTGGACAGTGCAGGAAACACCATATATTTT.

This clone has a handful of counts. This chain links TRBV27 with TRBJ1-2, with TRBD1 matching 7 bases. Germline V lookup: CDR1 MNHEY, CDR2 SMNVEV (reference sequence). The junction had 7 bases not matched to a gene; V was cut back by 6 bases and J by 6 bases. CDR3 size: 13 residues. The CDR3 DNA reads TGTGCCAGCAGGCGACAGGGTACAGATGGCTACACCTTC. Translated: CASRRQGTDGYTF.

The count of this clone is one. The rearrangement joins TRBV18 to TRBJ1-6; TRBD1 is a possible D gene (6 bases). Germline CDR1 reads KGHSH; CDR2 reads LQKENI. The ends were cut back, 3 bases at V and 9 bases at J, with 21 bases in the middle. The CDR3 contains 17 residues. CDR3 coding DNA: TGTGCCAGCTCACCCCTTGGTGGGCAGGGGTTGGCTTCACCCCTCCACTTT. This sequence encodes CASSPLGGQGLASPLHF.

This clone was seen a single time. This chain uses TRBV7-9 with TRBJ1-5; TRBD1 aligns across 12 bases. V lost 4 bases to trimming and J lost 7 bases; unmatched junction nucleotides: 5. CDR1 and CDR2 from the germline V gene are SEHNR and FQNEAQ (reference sequence). The CDR3 extends over 15 amino acids. As DNA, the CDR3 is TGTGCCAGCAGCTCCCCCGGGACAGGGGGCCAGCCCCAGCATTTT. Encoded protein: CASSSPGTGGQPQHF. The whole variable domain, remainder taken from reference TRBV7-9 and TRBJ1-5, is DTGVSQNPRHKITKRGQNVTFRCDPISEHNRLYWYRQTLGQGPEFLTYFQNEAQLEKSRLLSDRFSAERPKGSFSTLEIQRTEQGDSAMYLCASSSPGTGGQPQHFGDGTRLSIL.

This clone came up a few times. This chain connects TRBV5-1 to TRBJ1-1; TRBD1 agrees at 9 bases. CDR1 is SGHRS and CDR2 is YFSETQ in the germline V gene. Trimming removed 7 bases from V and 14 bases from J; junction bases left unmatched: 6. CDR3 size: 10 residues. The DNA of the CDR3 is TGCGCCAGCGGGGACAGGGTCCCCTTCTTT. It yields the protein CASGDRVPFF.

The genes are TRBV18 and TRBJ2-7; 12 positions match TRBD1. With 6 bases clipped from V and 8 bases from J, the junction kept 11 bases outside the gene matches. Germline values: CDR1 KGHSH, CDR2 LQKENI. CDR3 length: 15 amino acids. In nucleotides, the CDR3 is TGTGCCAGCTCCTCTCTTGGGACAGGGGGCGCCCAGCAGTACTTC. It encodes CASSSLGTGGAQQYF. Drawing the rest from reference TRBV18 and TRBJ2-7, the complete variable domain is NAGVMQNPRHLVRRRGQEARLRCSPMKGHSHVYWYRQLPEEGLKFMVYLQKENIIDESGMPKERFSAEFPKEGPSILRIQQVVRGDSAAYFCASSSLGTGGAQQYFGPGTRLTVT.

The genes are TRBV27 and TRBJ2-6; D is ambiguous. The V end was cut by 3 bases, the J end by 0 bases, with 9 bases between. The germline gives CDR1 MNHEY, CDR2 SMNVEV (reference sequence). This CDR3 region has 16 residues. The CDR3 DNA follows: TGTGCCAGCAGTTTGGCCTTTCACTCTGGGGCCAACGTCCTGACTTTC. It yields the protein CASSLAFHSGANVLTF. The whole variable domain, filled in from reference TRBV27 and TRBJ2-6, reads EAQVTQNPRYLITVTGKKLTVTCSQNMNHEYMSWYRQDPGLGLRQIYYSMNVEVTDKGDVPEGYKVSRKEKRNFPLILESPSPNQTSLYFCASSLAFHSGANVLTFGAGSRLTVL.

The J gene is TRBJ2-7, the V gene TRBV27; TRBD2 aligns across 16 bases. From germline, CDR1 is MNHEY and CDR2 SMNVEV (reference sequence). The CDR3 is 16 amino acids. V dropped 4 bases and J dropped 5; count of bases not matched to a gene: 5. CDR3 protein: CASSSGLAGGPHEQYF. DNA of the CDR3: TGTGCCAGCAGTTCGGGACTAGCGGGAGGGCCGCACGAGCAGTACTTC.

This chain joins TRBV27 and TRBJ1-2; TRBD1 agrees at 8 bases. CDR1 is MNHEY and CDR2 is SMNVEV in the germline V gene (reference sequence). The CDR3 consists of 15 residues. V shed 7 bases, J shed 0 bases, and the junction held 7 bases outside the gene matches. Here the CDR3 DNA reads TGTGCCAGCACCCCAGACAGGGGAGCTAACTATGGCTACACCTTC. Its translation: CASTPDRGANYGYTF.

The sample holds a few counts of this clone. J is TRBJ2-7 and V is TRBV5-1; D may correspond to TRBD1 or TRBD2 (5 bases each). Looked up from germline, CDR1 is SGHRS and CDR2 is YFSETQ. Trimming cost V 7 bases and J 6 bases, with 17 bases left between them. The CDR3 totals 13 residues. DNA of the CDR3: TGCGCCAGCTTCAGAGAACTGAGGGGCGAGCAGTACTTC. Translation gives CASFRELRGEQYF.

This clone has more than one count but fewer than ten. This chain uses TRBV4-1 with TRBJ1-1; no definite D call. Germline CDR1 reads MGHRA; CDR2 reads YSYEKL. The CDR3 runs to 14 residues. V shed 2 bases and J shed 1 base, with 8 bases lying between them. CDR3 DNA sequence: TGCGCCAGCAGCCAAAACCAGCAGAACACTGAAGCTTTCTTT. The encoded protein is CASSQNQQNTEAFF.